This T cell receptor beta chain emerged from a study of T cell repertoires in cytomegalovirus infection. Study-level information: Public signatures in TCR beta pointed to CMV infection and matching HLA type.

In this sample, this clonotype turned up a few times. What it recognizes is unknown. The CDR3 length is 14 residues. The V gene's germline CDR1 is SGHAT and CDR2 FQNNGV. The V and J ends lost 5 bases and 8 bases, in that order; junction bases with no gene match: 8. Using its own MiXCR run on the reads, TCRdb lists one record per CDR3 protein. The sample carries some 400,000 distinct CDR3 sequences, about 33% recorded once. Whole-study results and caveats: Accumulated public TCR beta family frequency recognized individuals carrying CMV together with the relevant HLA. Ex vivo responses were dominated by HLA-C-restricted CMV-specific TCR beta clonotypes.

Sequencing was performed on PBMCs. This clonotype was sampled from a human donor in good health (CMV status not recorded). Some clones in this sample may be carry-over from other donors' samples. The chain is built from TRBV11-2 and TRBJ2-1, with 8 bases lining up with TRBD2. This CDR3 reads CASSRETSADEQFF. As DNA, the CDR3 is TGTGCCAGCAGCCGAGAGACTAGCGCCGATGAGCAGTTCTTC. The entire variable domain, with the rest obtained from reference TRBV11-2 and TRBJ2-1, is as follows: EAGVAQSPRYKIIEKRQSVAFWCNPISGHATLYWYQQILGQGPKLLIQFQNNGVVDDSQLPKDRFSAERLKGVDSTLKIQPAKLEDSAVYLCASSRETSADEQFFGPGTRLTVL.